The present T cell receptor (beta chain) was sequenced within a study of blood T cells in healthy people across ages. On this clonotype: Its target is unknown.

Germline assignment: CDR1 SGHRS and CDR2 YFSETQ. The CDR3 covers 15 residues. Deletions cut 2 bases from V and 0 bases from J, with 8 bases between. Combining a sample-barcoded 5' primer with a J-beta primer mix, a second PCR ran for roughly 7 to 12 cycles. Each cDNA molecule, via a template-switch adaptor with 12 random nucleotides, was tagged. TCRdb re-derived calls from the 5' RACE reads in MiXCR, one entry per CDR3 protein. This repertoire shows 1.5 million to 2 million distinct CDR3 sequences, about two fifths found once; its top ten account for about 21%. Findings and caveats of the study: For the donors, CMV status was unknown and possibly confounded expanded clonotype changes. A strong correlation was seen between TCR beta diversity and naive T cell percentage.

Per sample, extraction of total RNA gave at least 6 micrograms in every case. Sequencing was performed on blood. The clonotype originates from a human donor in good health. This sequence joins TRBV5-1 and TRBJ1-4, with a tentative D call TRBD1 (5 bases). The CDR3 sequence: CASSLGHATNEKLFF. CDR3 sequence (DNA): TGCGCCAGCAGCTTAGGACACGCAACTAATGAAAAACTGTTTTTT. The variable domain in full, completed from reference TRBV5-1 and TRBJ1-4, reads KAGVTQTPRYLIKTRGQQVTLSCSPISGHRSVSWYQQTPGQGLQFLFEYFSETQRNKGNFPGRFSGRQFSNSRSEMNVSTLELGDSALYLCASSLGHATNEKLFFGSGTQLSVL.